These T cell receptor beta chains were read from a single sample in a study of CD8+CD57+ T cells in acquired aplastic anemia. TCRdb reprocessed the reads via MiXCR and lists one record per CDR3 protein. Of 150,000 to 200,000 distinct CDR3 sequences in the sample, 48% are singletons; the top ten hold over 7.5%. The material sequenced was sorted CD4+, CD8+, or CD8+CD57+ T cells (not recorded which) from PBMCs. The receptor set was obtained from a human donor with aplastic anemia. The CDR3 runs from the conserved cysteine through the conserved F or W. D genes are given only for firm matches. Size tells how often a clone was seen (once, few, many) or the class of an expanded clone, and some rows leave it out.

clone size	J gene	V gene	D gene	CDR3 protein	CDR3 DNA
few	TRBJ1-2	TRBV18	NA	CASSGDTGAYGYTF	TGTGCCAGCTCAGGGGACACGGGAGCCTATGGCTACACCTTC
many	TRBJ2-1	TRBV14	NA	CASSLLLNEQFF	TGTGCCAGCAGCCTTTTGTTGAATGAGCAGTTCTTC
many	TRBJ2-7	TRBV24-1	TRBD2	CATSDPRTSGREEQYF	TGTGCCACCAGTGATCCTCGGACTAGCGGGAGAGAGGAGCAGTACTTC
NA	TRBJ1-6	TRBV5-1	NA	CASSIGTLNSPLHF	TGCGCCAGCAGCATCGGGACTCTTAATTCACCCCTCCACTTC
NA	TRBJ2-7	TRBV5-5	NA	CASSLAQPSYEQYF	TGTGCCAGCAGCTTGGCACAGCCTTCCTACGAGCAGTACTTC
few	TRBJ1-3	TRBV7-2	TRBD1	CASSPGGIRRNTIYF	TGTGCCAGCAGTCCAGGGGGCATACGAAGGAACACCATATATTTT
many	TRBJ2-1	TRBV5-4	NA	CASSLEADSSYNEQFF	TGTGCCAGCAGCTTGGAGGCGGATAGCTCCTACAATGAGCAGTTCTTC
many	TRBJ1-2	TRBV4-3	NA	CASSDDSRGNYGYTF	TGCGCCAGCAGCGATGATAGCAGGGGAAACTATGGCTACACCTTC
many	TRBJ2-1	TRBV9	TRBD2	CASSHSGGRLNEQFF	TGTGCCAGCAGCCACTCGGGCGGGAGATTGAATGAGCAGTTCTTC
few	TRBJ1-1	TRBV18	NA	CASSPLKRDVTEAFF	TGTGCCAGCTCACCACTAAAGCGGGACGTCACTGAAGCTTTCTTT
NA	TRBJ2-1	TRBV10-3	NA	CAIMDPGSYNGQFF	TGTGCCATCATGGACCCGGGTTCCTACAATGGGCAGTTCTTC
few	TRBJ2-1	TRBV6-2/TRBV6-3	NA	CASSYPPTRSLYNEQFF	TGTGCCAGCAGTTACCCGCCGACTAGATCGTTATACAATGAGCAGTTCTTC
NA	TRBJ2-7	TRBV24-1	NA	CATSEQGYEQYF	TGTGCCACCAGTGAGCAGGGCTACGAGCAGTACTTC
NA	TRBJ2-7	TRBV27	TRBD2	CASSPWTSGRPDITYEQYF	TGTGCCAGCAGTCCGTGGACTAGCGGGAGGCCCGATATAACCTACGAGCAGTACTTC
many	TRBJ1-6	TRBV6-5	NA	CASSYVTGARNSPLHF	TGTGCCAGCAGTTATGTTACCGGGGCACGTAATTCACCCCTCCACTTT
NA	TRBJ2-2	TRBV24-1	NA	CASSWGGELFF	TGTGCCAGCAGTTGGGGCGGGGAGCTGTTTTTT
NA	TRBJ2-7	TRBV4-2	NA	CASSQDKVTYEQYF	TGTGCCAGCAGCCAAGATAAGGTTACCTACGAGCAGTACTTC
NA	TRBJ1-1	TRBV18	NA	CASSRLGAPTEAFF	TGTGCCAGCTCACGGTTGGGGGCACCCACTGAAGCTTTCTTT
NA	TRBJ1-2	TRBV6-2/TRBV6-3	NA	CASSYEYNRPGYTF	TGTGCCAGCAGTTATGAGTATAATCGTCCGGGCTACACCTTC
NA	TRBJ2-1	TRBV4-1	TRBD1	CASSRDRGLVEQFF	TGCGCCAGCAGCCGGGACAGGGGGCTAGTTGAGCAGTTCTTC
NA	TRBJ2-2	TRBV9	NA	CASSPWGGNTGELFF	TGTGCCAGCAGCCCGTGGGGGGGCAACACCGGGGAGCTGTTTTTT
many	TRBJ2-3	TRBV5-1	NA	CASRTGITSTDTQYF	TGCGCCAGCCGTACCGGGATCACATCCACAGATACGCAGTATTTT
many	TRBJ1-1	TRBV19	TRBD1	CASSIVHRGANTEAFF	TGTGCCAGTAGTATAGTCCACAGGGGGGCGAACACTGAAGCTTTCTTT
once	TRBJ2-5	TRBV10-3	NA	CAISSAQETQYF	TGTGCCATCTCATCGGCCCAAGAGACCCAGTACTTC
many	TRBJ2-3	TRBV5-1	NA	CASSLAGAGFSTDTQYF	TGCGCCAGCAGCTTGGCGGGGGCGGGATTTAGCACAGATACGCAGTATTTT
few	TRBJ2-5	TRBV2	TRBD1	CAILFRDREETQYF	TGTGCCATTCTTTTCCGGGACAGAGAGGAGACCCAGTACTTC
NA	TRBJ2-3	TRBV20-1	TRBD2	CSAWTSVSTDTQYF	TGCAGTGCTTGGACTAGCGTTAGCACAGATACGCAGTATTTT
NA	TRBJ1-5	TRBV19	NA	CASSWDRDSNQPQHF	TGTGCCAGTAGTTGGGATCGGGATAGCAATCAGCCCCAGCATTTT
NA	TRBJ1-2	TRBV6-6	TRBD1	CASSTGGGYTF	TGTGCCAGCAGTACAGGGGGTGGCTACACCTTC
NA	TRBJ2-1	TRBV7-9	NA	CASSPTLVEQFF	TGTGCCAGCAGCCCAACGTTAGTTGAGCAGTTCTTC